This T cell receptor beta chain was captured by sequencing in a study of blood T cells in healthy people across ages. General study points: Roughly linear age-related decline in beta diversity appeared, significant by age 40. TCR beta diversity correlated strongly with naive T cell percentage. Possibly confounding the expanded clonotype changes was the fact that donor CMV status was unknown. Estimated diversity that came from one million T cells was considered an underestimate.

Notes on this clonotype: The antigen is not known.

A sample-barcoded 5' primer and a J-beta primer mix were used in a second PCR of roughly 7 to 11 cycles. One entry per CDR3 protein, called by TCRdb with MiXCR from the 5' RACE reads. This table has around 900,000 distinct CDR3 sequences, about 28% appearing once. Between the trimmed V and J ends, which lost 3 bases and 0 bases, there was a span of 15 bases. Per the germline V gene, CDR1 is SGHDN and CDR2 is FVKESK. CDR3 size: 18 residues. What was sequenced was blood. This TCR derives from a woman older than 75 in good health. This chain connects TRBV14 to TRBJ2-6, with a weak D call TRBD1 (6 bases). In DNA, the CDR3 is TGTGCCAGCAGCCACCTACGGGACACGAGCTCTGGGGCCAACGTCCTGACTTTC. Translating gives CASSHLRDTSSGANVLTF.